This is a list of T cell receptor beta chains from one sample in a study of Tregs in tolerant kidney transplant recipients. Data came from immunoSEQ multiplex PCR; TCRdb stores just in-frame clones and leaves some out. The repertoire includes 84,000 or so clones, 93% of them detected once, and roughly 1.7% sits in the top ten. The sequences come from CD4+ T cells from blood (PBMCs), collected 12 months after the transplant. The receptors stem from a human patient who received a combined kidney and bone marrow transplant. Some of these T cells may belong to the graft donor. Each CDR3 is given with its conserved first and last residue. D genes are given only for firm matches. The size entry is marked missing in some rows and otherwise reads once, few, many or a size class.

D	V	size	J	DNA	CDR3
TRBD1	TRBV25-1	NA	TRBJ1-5	TGTGCCAGCAGTGCCCCAGGGGGAGGCAATCAGCCCCAGCATTTT	CASSAPGGGNQPQHF
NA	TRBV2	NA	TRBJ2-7	TGTGCCAGCAGTGGTTTTGGGGCCCGCTCCTACGAGCAGTACTTC	CASSGFGARSYEQYF
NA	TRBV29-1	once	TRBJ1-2	TGCAGCGTCCTGTCTCAAGGGCAGGGTGACTATGGCTACACCTTC	CSVLSQGQGDYGYTF
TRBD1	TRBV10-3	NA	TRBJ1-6	TGTGCCATCAGAGGGGACAGTTATAATTCACCCCTCCACTTT	CAIRGDSYNSPLHF
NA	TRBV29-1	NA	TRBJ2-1	TGCAGCGTTGAAAGGACAACTTACAATGAGCAGTTCTTC	CSVERTTYNEQFF
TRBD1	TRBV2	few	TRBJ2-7	TGTGCCAGCAGTGGCCGGGACAGGGGCTACGAGCAGTACTTC	CASSGRDRGYEQYF
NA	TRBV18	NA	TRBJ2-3	TGTGCCAGCTCCCCGGGGAGGGGGATAAGCACAGATACGCAGTATTTT	CASSPGRGISTDTQYF
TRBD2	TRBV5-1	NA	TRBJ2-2	TGCGCCAGCAGCGTGGGACTAGCGGGCCCAGGCGCCGGGGAGCTGTTTTTT	CASSVGLAGPGAGELFF
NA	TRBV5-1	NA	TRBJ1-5	TGCGCCAGCAGATCAGGGTATAATCAGCCCCAGCATTTT	CASRSGYNQPQHF
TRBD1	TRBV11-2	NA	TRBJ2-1	TGTGCCAGCAGCTTAGGGGGGGACAGGGCCAATGAGCAGTTCTTC	CASSLGGDRANEQFF
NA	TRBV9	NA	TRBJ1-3	TGTGCCAGCAGCGTAGCTTTGGGGGCCTCTGGAAACACCATATATTTT	CASSVALGASGNTIYF
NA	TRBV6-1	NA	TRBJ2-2	TGTGCCAGCAGTGGTCGGACTTTAATTTCATTTAAATCCACCGGGGAGCTGTTTTTT	CASSGRTLISFKSTGELFF
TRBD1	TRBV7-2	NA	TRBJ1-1	TGTGCCAGCAGCTTATCAGGGGGCGAGAACACTGAAGCTTTCTTT	CASSLSGGENTEAFF
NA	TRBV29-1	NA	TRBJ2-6	TGCAGCGTTGTGAGGGCTGGGGCCAACGTCCTGACTTTC	CSVVRAGANVLTF
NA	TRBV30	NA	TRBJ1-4	TGTGCCTGGGGGGAACTAGGGGAAAAACTGTTTTTT	CAWGELGEKLFF